This T cell receptor (beta chain) was recorded in a study of T cell responses to AZD1222 COVID-19 vaccine. With regard to this clone: The antigen is not known.

Points from the study as a whole: Regions 160-218 and 743-854 held dominance among vaccine-associated CD4 TCRs, which spanned spike. In a largely white British group with more females than males, clonal diversity was possibly underestimated.

Produced via immunoSEQ multiplex PCR; TCRdb's table is partial and in-frame only. This repertoire shows around 150,000 clones, 80% to 95% found once; its top ten account for about 2.5%. This clonotype originated in an adult in good health. The sample was peripheral blood, taken on day 0 of AZD1222 vaccination.

This CDR3 is CASSETWGSNQPQHF. CDR3 bases: TGTGCCAGCAGTGAAACGTGGGGTAGCAATCAGCCCCAGCATTTT. This chain links TRBV6-1 with TRBJ1-5; the D is unclear. Trimming left V 2 bases short and J 0 bases short, with 8 bases between. The CDR3 length is 15 residues. CDR1 and CDR2 (germline): MNHNS, SASEGT.